Presented here are 15 T cell receptor beta chains from one specimen sequenced in a study of T-cell memory formation after mild COVID-19. TCRdb independently ran MiXCR on the 5' RACE reads; one entry per CDR3 protein. The sample contains 450,000 to 650,000 distinct CDR3 sequences, about 20% of which appear only once. Sequencing was performed on PBMCs or a T cell subset sorted from them (not recorded which). The receptor source for this set is an adult woman who had mild COVID-19 (a few samples of this study predate the infection). Cell type and time point are not known.

This clonotype was seen a few times. V usage is TRBV9 and J usage is TRBJ2-1, with 11 bases aligning to TRBD2. The V and J ends lost 3 bases and 8 bases, in that order; junction bases with no gene match: 22. The CDR3 is made up of 20 amino acids. Germline loops: CDR1 SGDLS, CDR2 YYNGEE. CDR3 DNA sequence: TGTGCCAGCAGCGGTCCTCAGGGGACTAGCGGTCTTACGGGGTGGGATGAGCAGTTCTTC. Amino acid sequence: CASSGPQGTSGLTGWDEQFF.

This clonotype was observed a handful of times. This chain joins TRBV6-1 and TRBJ2-3; 11 bases line up with TRBD2. From germline, CDR1 is MNHNS and CDR2 SASEGT. The CDR3 covers 15 residues. V trimming: 6 bases; J trimming: 3 bases; junction bases outside the gene matches: 5. This chain's CDR3 is CASRALAGGTDTQYF. CDR3 DNA sequence: TGTGCCAGCAGAGCTCTAGCGGGGGGAACAGATACGCAGTATTTT.

The chain carries TRBV3-1 and TRBJ1-2, with D possibly being TRBD1 (5 bases). The CDR3 is 13 amino acids. Germline-derived CDR1 and CDR2 are LGHDT and YNNKEL (reference sequence). Trimming took off 4 bases at V and 5 bases at J, with 11 bases between the two ends. CDR3 sequence (DNA): TGTGCCAGCAGCCCGGACACGAGATATGGCTACACCTTC. It translates to CASSPDTRYGYTF.

There are a few counts of this clonotype. V is TRBV5-1 and J is TRBJ2-2, with TRBD1 matching 7 bases. This CDR3 is 16 amino acids long. V lost 4 bases, J lost 0 bases, and 6 bases stayed unmatched. Per the germline V gene, CDR1 is SGHRS and CDR2 is YFSETQ. CDR3 in amino acids: CASSILGQANTGELFF. DNA of the CDR3: TGCGCCAGCAGCATCCTAGGACAGGCGAACACCGGGGAGCTGTTTTTT.

This clonotype was observed many times. CDR3 loop: CASSLAAAEQFF. CDR3 bases: TGTGCCAGCAGTTTAGCGGCGGCGGAGCAGTTCTTC. The rearrangement links TRBV12-3 or TRBV12-4 to TRBJ2-1, with D uncertain. The V and J ends lost 0 bases and 10 bases respectively, with 7 bases between them. The CDR3 extends over 12 amino acids.

This clonotype was observed a few times. The chain combines TRBV7-9 with TRBJ2-7; 10 positions match TRBD2. The J segment lost 5 bases and the V segment lost 5 bases, leaving 6 bases of the junction unmatched. The CDR3 consists of 14 residues. Germline V CDR1 and CDR2: SEHNR, FQNEAQ (reference sequence). The CDR3 nucleotides read TGTGCCAGCAGCCGGGGGACTAGCGTCAACGAGCAGTACTTC. Translation: CASSRGTSVNEQYF.

The rearrangement links TRBV4-1 to TRBJ1-2; D is possibly TRBD1 (6 bases). V was trimmed by 2 bases and J by 3 bases, leaving 16 bases between them. Germline loops: CDR1 MGHRA, CDR2 YSYEKL. This CDR3 has 16 residues. CDR3 sequence reads: CASSQKRTAEDYGYTF. CDR3 bases: TGCGCCAGCAGCCAAAAGAGGACAGCCGAAGACTATGGCTACACCTTC.

This clonotype was detected a few times. The J gene is TRBJ1-5, the V gene TRBV7-9, with unresolved D. Germline assignment: CDR1 SEHNR and CDR2 FQNEAQ (reference sequence). Trimming removed 5 bases from V and 2 bases from J, with 16 bases in between. The CDR3 covers 16 residues. CDR3 DNA: TGTGCCAGCAGCCACCTTGGGTATATGGGCAATCAGCCCCAGCATTTT. Its translation is CASSHLGYMGNQPQHF.

This sequence joins TRBV7-9 and TRBJ1-2; 12 bases fit TRBD1. There are 15 residues in the CDR3. The germline V gene has CDR1 SEHNR and CDR2 FQNEAQ (reference sequence). The V gene end was trimmed by 7 bases and the J gene end by 8 bases; junction bases not matched to a gene: 11. The CDR3 protein is CASTLVGQGALGYTF. CDR3 DNA: TGTGCCAGCACCCTAGTGGGACAGGGGGCTTTGGGCTACACCTTC.

This clonotype has only a few counts. CDR3 loop: CASSLISGLASETQYF. CDR3 in DNA: TGTGCCAGCAGCTTAATCTCAGGACTAGCGTCAGAGACCCAGTACTTC. The genes are TRBV7-9 and TRBJ2-5; the match to TRBD2 covers 9 bases. V lost 2 bases and J lost 4; bases outside the gene matches: 8. Per germline, CDR1 SEHNR and CDR2 FQNEAQ (reference sequence). The CDR3 spans 16 residues.

This clonotype was counted between two and nine times. V and J are TRBV12-3 or TRBV12-4 and TRBJ2-1, with TRBD2 matching over 7 bases. This CDR3 is 16 amino acids long. V was clipped by 2 bases and J by 7 bases; unmatched bases: 11. Written as DNA, the CDR3 is TGTGCCAGCAGTTTATACGGCGGGAGAACAGAGAATGAGCAGTTCTTC. Translated, it gives CASSLYGGRTENEQFF.

This clonotype turned up a few times. The chain recombines TRBV6-2 or TRBV6-3 with TRBJ1-2, with 8 bases fitting TRBD1. The germline CDR1 and CDR2 sequences are MNHEY and SVGEGT. V shed 5 bases and J 8 bases; nucleotides not matched to a gene: 10. The CDR3 covers 14 residues. CDR3 in DNA: TGTGCCAGCAGTACCCGGACAGGGAGTAAAGGCTACACCTTC. Translated: CASSTRTGSKGYTF.

This chain joins TRBV11-2 and TRBJ2-2; TRBD2 matches at 9 bases. V was pared by 4 bases and J by 1 base, with 4 bases of the junction left unmatched. The CDR3 has 16 amino acids. Per the germline V gene, CDR1 is SGHAT and CDR2 is FQNNGV. This CDR3 is CASSSLSGGNTGELFF. For the CDR3, the DNA is TGTGCCAGCAGCTCCCTTAGCGGGGGGAACACCGGGGAGCTGTTTTTT.

This clonotype came up a few times. The chain couples TRBV20-1 to TRBJ1-5, with a weak D call TRBD1 (5 bases). Trimming stripped 3 bases from V and 3 bases from J, with 9 bases between. The CDR3 is 13 residues long. Germline V gene lookup returns CDR1 DFQATT and CDR2 SNEGSKA (reference sequence). The CDR3 here is CSASRTPNQPQHF. CDR3 DNA sequence: TGCAGTGCTAGCCGGACACCCAATCAGCCCCAGCATTTT.

This clonotype was recorded a few times. V gene TRBV5-1 combines with J gene TRBJ2-1; 7 bases agree with TRBD1. V gave up 2 bases and J gave up 7 bases; unmatched junction bases: 9. Germline CDR1 and CDR2: SGHRS and YFSETQ. This CDR3 region has 15 residues. Written as DNA, the CDR3 is TGCGCCAGCAGCTTACAGGGGTCTTCTAATAATGAGCAGTTCTTC. This sequence encodes CASSLQGSSNNEQFF.